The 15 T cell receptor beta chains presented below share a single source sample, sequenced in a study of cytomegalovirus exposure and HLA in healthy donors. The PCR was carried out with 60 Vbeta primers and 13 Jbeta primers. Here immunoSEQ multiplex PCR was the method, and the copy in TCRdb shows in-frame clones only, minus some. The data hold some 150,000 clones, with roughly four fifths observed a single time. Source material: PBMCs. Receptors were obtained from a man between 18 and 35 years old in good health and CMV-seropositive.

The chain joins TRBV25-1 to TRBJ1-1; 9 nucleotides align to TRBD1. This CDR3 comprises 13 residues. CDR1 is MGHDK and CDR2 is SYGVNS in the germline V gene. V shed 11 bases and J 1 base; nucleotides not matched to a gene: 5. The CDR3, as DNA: TGTGCCGCAAAGGGACAGGGGAACACTGAAGCTTTCTTT. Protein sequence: CAAKGQGNTEAFF.

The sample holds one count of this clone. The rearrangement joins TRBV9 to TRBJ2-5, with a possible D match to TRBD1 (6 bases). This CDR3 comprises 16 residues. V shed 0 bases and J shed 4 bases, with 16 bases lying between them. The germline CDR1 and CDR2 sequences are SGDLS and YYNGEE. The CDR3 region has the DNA TGTGCCAGCAGCGTAGGAACGTTAGGGGGACGAGAGACCCAGTACTTC. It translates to CASSVGTLGGRETQYF.

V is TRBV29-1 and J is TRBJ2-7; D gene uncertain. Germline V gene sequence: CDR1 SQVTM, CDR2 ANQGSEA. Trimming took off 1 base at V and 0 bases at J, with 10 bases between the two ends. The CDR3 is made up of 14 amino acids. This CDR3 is CSVEGADRSYEQYF. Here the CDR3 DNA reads TGCAGCGTTGAAGGGGCAGACCGCTCCTACGAGCAGTACTTC.

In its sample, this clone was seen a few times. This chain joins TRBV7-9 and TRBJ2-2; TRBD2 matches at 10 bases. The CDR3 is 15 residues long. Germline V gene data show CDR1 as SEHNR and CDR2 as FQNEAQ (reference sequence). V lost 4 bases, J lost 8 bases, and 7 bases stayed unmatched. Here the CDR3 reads CASSSRLAGWGELFF. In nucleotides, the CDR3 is TGTGCCAGCAGCTCGAGACTAGCGGGTTGGGGGGAGCTGTTTTTT.

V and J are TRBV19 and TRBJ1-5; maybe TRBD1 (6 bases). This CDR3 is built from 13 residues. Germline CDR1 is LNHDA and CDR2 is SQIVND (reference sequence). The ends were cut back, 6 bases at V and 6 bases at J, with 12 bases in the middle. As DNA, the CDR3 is TGTGCCAGTAGCCCGACAGGTTCTCAGCCCCAGCATTTT. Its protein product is CASSPTGSQPQHF. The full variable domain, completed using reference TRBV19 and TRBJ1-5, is DGGITQSPKYLFRKEGQNVTLSCEQNLNHDAMYWYRQDPGQGLRLIYYSQIVNDFQKGDIAEGYSVSREKKESFPLTVTSAQKNPTAFYLCASSPTGSQPQHFGDGTRLSIL.

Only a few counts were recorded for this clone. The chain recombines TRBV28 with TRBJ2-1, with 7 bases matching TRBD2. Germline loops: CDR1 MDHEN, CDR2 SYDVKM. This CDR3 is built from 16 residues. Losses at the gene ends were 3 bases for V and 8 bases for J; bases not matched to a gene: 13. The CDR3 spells CASSFTLSGKRHEQFF. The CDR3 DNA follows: TGTGCCAGCAGTTTTACTTTAAGCGGGAAGCGGCATGAGCAGTTCTTC.

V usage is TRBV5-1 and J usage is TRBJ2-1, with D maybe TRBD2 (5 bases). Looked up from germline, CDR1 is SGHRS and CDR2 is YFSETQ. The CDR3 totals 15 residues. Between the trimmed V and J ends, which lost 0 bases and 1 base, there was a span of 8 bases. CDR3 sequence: CASSLGLWSYNEQFF. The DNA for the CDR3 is TGCGCCAGCAGCTTGGGACTATGGTCCTACAATGAGCAGTTCTTC.

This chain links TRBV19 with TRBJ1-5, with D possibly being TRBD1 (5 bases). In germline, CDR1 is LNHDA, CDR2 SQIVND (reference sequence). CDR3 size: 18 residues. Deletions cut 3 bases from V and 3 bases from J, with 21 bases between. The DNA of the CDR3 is TGTGCCAGTAGTATTCACGGATCAACGAGCAGGGACAATCAGCCCCAGCATTTT. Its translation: CASSIHGSTSRDNQPQHF.

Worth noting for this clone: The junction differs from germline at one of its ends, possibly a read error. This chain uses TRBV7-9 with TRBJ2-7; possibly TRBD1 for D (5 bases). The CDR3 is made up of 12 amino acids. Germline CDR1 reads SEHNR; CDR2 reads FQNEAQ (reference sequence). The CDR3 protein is CSSSRQPYEQYF. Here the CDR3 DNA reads TGTTCCAGCAGTCGACAGCCCTACGAGCAGTACTTC.

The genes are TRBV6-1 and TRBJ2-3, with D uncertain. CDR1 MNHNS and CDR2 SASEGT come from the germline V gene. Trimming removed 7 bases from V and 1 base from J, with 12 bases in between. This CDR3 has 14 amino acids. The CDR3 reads CASTFGLRTDTQYF. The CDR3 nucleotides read TGTGCCAGCACTTTTGGGCTTCGCACAGATACGCAGTATTTT.

This CDR3 reads CASRLTGTAYGYTF. CDR3 sequence (DNA): TGTGCCAGCAGGTTAACCGGGACAGCCTATGGCTACACCTTC. The chain joins TRBV27 to TRBJ1-2, with TRBD1 matching 7 bases. The CDR3 covers 14 residues. V dropped 6 bases and J dropped 4; count of bases not matched to a gene: 8. Germline CDR1 is MNHEY and CDR2 is SMNVEV (reference sequence).

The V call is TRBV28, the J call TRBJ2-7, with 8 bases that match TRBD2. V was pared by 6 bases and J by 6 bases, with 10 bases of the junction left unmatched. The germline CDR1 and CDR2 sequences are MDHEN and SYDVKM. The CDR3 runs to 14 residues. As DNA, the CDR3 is TGTGCCAGCAGCTGGCGGGGGGAGGAGGGCGAGCAGTACTTC. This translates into CASSWRGEEGEQYF.

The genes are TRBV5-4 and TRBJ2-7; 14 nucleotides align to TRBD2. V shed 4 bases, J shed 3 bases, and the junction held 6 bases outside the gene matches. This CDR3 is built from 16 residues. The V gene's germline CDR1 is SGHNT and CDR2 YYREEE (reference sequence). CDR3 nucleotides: TGTGCCAGCAGCCCAATGGGACTAGCGGGGGACTACGAGCAGTACTTC. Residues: CASSPMGLAGDYEQYF.

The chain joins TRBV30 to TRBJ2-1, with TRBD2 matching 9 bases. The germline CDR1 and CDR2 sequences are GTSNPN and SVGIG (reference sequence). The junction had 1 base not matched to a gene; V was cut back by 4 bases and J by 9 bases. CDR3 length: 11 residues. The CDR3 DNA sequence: TGTGCCTGGACTAGCGGGGCTGAGCAGTTCTTC. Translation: CAWTSGAEQFF. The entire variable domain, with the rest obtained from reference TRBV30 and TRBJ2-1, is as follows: SQTIHQWPATLVQPVGSPLSLECTVEGTSNPNLYWYRQAAGRGLQLLFYSVGIGQISSEVPQNLSASRPQDRQFILSSKKLLLSDSGFYLCAWTSGAEQFFGPGTRLTVL.

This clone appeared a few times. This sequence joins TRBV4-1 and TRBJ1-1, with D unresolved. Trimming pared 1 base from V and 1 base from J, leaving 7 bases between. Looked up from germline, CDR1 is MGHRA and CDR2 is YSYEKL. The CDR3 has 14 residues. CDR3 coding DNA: TGCGCCAGCAGCCAAGGTCCAGGGAACACTGAAGCTTTCTTT. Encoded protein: CASSQGPGNTEAFF.